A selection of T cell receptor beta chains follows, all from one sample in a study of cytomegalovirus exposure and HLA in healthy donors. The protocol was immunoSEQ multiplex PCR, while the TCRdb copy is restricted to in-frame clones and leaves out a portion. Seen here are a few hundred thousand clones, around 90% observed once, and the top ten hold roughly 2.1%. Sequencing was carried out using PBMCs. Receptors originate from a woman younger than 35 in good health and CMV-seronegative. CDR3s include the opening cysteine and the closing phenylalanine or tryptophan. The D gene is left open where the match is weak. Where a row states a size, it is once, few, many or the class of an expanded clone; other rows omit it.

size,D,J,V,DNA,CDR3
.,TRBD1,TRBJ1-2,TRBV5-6,TGTGCCAGCAGCCTGGGACAGGAGAACACCTTC,CASSLGQENTF
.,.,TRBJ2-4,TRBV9,TGTGCCAGCAGCCTCTCTTCTTCAAACATTCAGTACTTC,CASSLSSSNIQYF
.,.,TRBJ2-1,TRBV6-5,TGTGCCAGCAGCCCCCCCAGCGGTGCCTACAATGAGCAGTTCTTC,CASSPPSGAYNEQFF
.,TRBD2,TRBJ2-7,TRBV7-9,TGTGCCAGCAGCTTAGATTCGAGACTAGCGGGTCTCTACGAGCAGTACTTC,CASSLDSRLAGLYEQYF
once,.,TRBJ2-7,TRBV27,TGTGCCAGCAGTCGGGGTAACGAGCAGTACTTC,CASSRGNEQYF
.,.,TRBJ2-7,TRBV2,TGTGCCAGCAGTGACGGAGGGACCTACGAGCAGTACTTC,CASSDGGTYEQYF
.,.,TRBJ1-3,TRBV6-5,TGTGCCAGCAGTTACACCGGACAGACTGGAAACACCATATATTTT,CASSYTGQTGNTIYF
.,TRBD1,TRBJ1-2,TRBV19,TGTGCCAGTAGCATATCCGGGACAGACGATTACTATGGCTACACCTTC,CASSISGTDDYYGYTF
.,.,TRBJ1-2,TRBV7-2,TGTGCCAGCAGCTTATTGGGGCCTAACTATGGCTACACCTTC,CASSLLGPNYGYTF
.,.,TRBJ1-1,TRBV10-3,TGTGCCATCAGTCCGGTTCCGAACACTGAAGCTTTCTTT,CAISPVPNTEAFF
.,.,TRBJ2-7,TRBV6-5,TGTGCCAGCAGTTACGGGGGCGGACCCGAAGTGTTC,CASSYGGGPEVF
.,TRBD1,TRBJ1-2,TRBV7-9,TGTGCCAGCAGCTTCGGACAGGTGGGGTCCTATGGCTACACCTTC,CASSFGQVGSYGYTF
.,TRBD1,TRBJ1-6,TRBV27,TGTGCCAGCAGTTCCTGGGGACAGAATTCACCCCTCCACTTT,CASSSWGQNSPLHF
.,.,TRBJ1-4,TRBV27,TGTGCCAGCAGCGGTGGGTACACTAGAGGGAACGAAAAACTGTTTTTT,CASSGGYTRGNEKLFF
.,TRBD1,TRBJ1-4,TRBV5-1,TGCGCCAGCACCCCCGGGACAGGGACTGAAAAACTGTTTTTT,CASTPGTGTEKLFF
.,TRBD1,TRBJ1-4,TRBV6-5,TGTGCCAGCAGGCCCGGGACAGGGAATGAAAAACTGTTTTTT,CASRPGTGNEKLFF
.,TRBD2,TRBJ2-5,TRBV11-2,TGTGCCAGCAGCTTAGACGTTAGCGGGGGGGCCCGGGAGACCCAGTACTTC,CASSLDVSGGARETQYF
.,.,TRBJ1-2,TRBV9,TGTGCCAGCAGCGCAAGACAGAGACTTTATGGCTACACCTTC,CASSARQRLYGYTF
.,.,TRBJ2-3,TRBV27,TGTGCCAGCAGTCCCCATCCGACAGCAGATACGCAGTATTTT,CASSPHPTADTQYF
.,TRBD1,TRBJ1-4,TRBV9,TGTGCCAGCAGCGCAGGGGGCGCTTTTAATGAAAAACTGTTTTTT,CASSAGGAFNEKLFF
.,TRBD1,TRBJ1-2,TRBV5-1,TGCGCCAGCAGCTTAGGACAGGTCTATGGCTACACCTTC,CASSLGQVYGYTF
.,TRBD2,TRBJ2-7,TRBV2,TGTGCCAGCAGAAGACTAGCGGGGGACTACGAGCAGTACTTC,CASRRLAGDYEQYF
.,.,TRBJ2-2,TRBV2,TGTGCCAGCATTCAGGACACCGGGGAGCTGTTTTTT,CASIQDTGELFF
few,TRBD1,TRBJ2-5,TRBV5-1,TGCGCCAGCACCAGACAGGGATCAGAGACCCAGTACTTC,CASTRQGSETQYF
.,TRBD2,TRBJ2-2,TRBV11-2,TGTGCCAGCAGCCCCCTTCACTCCGGGGGGACCACCGGGGAGCTGTTTTTT,CASSPLHSGGTTGELFF
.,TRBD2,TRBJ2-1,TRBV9,TGTGCCAGCAGCGTATCAGAAGCGGGGGGTCAAAATGAGCAGTTCTTC,CASSVSEAGGQNEQFF
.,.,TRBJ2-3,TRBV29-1,TGCAGCGTTGCGTGGGGACTCTCCTCAGATACGCAGTATTTT,CSVAWGLSSDTQYF
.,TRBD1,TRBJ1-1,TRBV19,TGTGCCAGTAGTTTACAGGGGGGTACTGAAGCTTTCTTT,CASSLQGGTEAFF
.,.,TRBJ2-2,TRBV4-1,TGCGCCAGCAGCCAGAAAGGGAGTCCGAACACCGGGGAGCTGTTTTTT,CASSQKGSPNTGELFF
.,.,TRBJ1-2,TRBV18,TGTGCCAGCTCACCCCTGGACAGAGTCTATGGCTACACCTTC,CASSPLDRVYGYTF
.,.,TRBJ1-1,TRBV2,TGTGCCAGCAGTGGGACCCGGGGCACTGAAGCTTTCTTT,CASSGTRGTEAFF
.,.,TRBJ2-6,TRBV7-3,TGTGCCAGCAGCCTCTCGTGGGGGGCTGGGGCCAACGTCCTGACTTTC,CASSLSWGAGANVLTF
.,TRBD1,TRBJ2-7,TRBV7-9,TGTGCCAGCAGCCCGCGTCTGGGGACAGGGTCCTCCTACGAGCAGTACTTC,CASSPRLGTGSSYEQYF
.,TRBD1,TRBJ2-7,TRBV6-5,TGTGCCAGCCGTCCTCAAGGGGACAGTCCCTACGAGCAGTACTTC,CASRPQGDSPYEQYF
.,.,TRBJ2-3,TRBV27,TGTGCCAGCAGTTTGGGGGGTGGGGGCACAGATACGCAGTATTTT,CASSLGGGGTDTQYF
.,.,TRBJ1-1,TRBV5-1,TGCGCCAGCAGCTTGGCCCTCCGGTCTGTGAACACTGAAGCTTTCTTT,CASSLALRSVNTEAFF
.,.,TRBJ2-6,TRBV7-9,TGTGCCAGCAGACTGACTAGTTCTGGGGCCAACGTCCTGACTTTC,CASRLTSSGANVLTF
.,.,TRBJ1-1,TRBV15,TGTGCCACCAGCAGAGGGGTCAGTGGGGGCTCGGCTTTCTTT,CATSRGVSGGSAFF
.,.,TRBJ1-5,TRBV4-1,TGCGCCAGCAGCCAAGCGGGAGATAGCAATCAGCCCCAGCATTTT,CASSQAGDSNQPQHF
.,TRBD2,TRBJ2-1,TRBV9,TGTGCCAGCAGCGGCGGGACTAGCGGGGGACTTAACAATGAGCAGTTCTTC,CASSGGTSGGLNNEQFF
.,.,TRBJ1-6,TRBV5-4,TGTGCCAGCAGCTTGCTGGGGAGCTTTTATAATTCACCCCTCCACTTT,CASSLLGSFYNSPLHF
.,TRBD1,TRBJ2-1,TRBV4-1,TGCGCCAGCAGCCTCGCACCGGGACAGTTTCGGGATGAGCAGTTCTTC,CASSLAPGQFRDEQFF
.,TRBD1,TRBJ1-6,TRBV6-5,TGTGCCAGCAGTTACGGGACAGGGAATTCACCCCTCCACTTT,CASSYGTGNSPLHF
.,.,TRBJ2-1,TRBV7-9,TGTGCCAGCGTAGCGACTCCGCTGAATAACAATGAGCAGTTCTTC,CASVATPLNNNEQFF
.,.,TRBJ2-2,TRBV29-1,TGCAGCGGGACAGAGTTGAACACCGGGGAGCTGTTTTTT,CSGTELNTGELFF
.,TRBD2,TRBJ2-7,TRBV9,TGTGCCAGCAGCGTAGTAGCGGGGGACTACGAGCAGTACTTC,CASSVVAGDYEQYF
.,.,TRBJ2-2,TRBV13,TGTGCCAGCAGCTTACCGGGAAAAAACACCGGGGAGCTGTTTTTT,CASSLPGKNTGELFF
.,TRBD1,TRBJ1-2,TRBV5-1,TGCGCCAGCAGCCCGGGACAGGGTCTTGGCTACACCTTC,CASSPGQGLGYTF
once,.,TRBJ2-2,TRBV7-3,TGTGCCAGCAGCCAAAGCGCGGGGGCGAGCGGGGAGCTGTTTTTT,CASSQSAGASGELFF
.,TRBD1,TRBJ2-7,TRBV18,TGTGCCAGCTCACTGACAGGGCAAAGCTCCTACGAGCAGTACTTC,CASSLTGQSSYEQYF
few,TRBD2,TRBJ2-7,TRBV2,TGTGCCAGCAGTGATGAGGTAGCGGGGGCCAACTCCTACGAGCAGTACTTC,CASSDEVAGANSYEQYF
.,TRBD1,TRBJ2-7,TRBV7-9,TGTGCCAGCAGCTCATACAGGGGCCGCCTTATTCACGAGCAGTACTTC,CASSSYRGRLIHEQYF
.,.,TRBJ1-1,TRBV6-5,TGTGCCACCAGTAATGGGGTTAGGGGCACTGAAGCTTTCTTT,CATSNGVRGTEAFF
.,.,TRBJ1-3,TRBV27,TGTGCCAGCAGTTTCACAGTAGGAAACACCATATATTTT,CASSFTVGNTIYF
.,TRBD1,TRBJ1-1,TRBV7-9,TGTGCCAGCAGCTTGGGGGACAGGGGGCCGACTGAAGCTTTCTTT,CASSLGDRGPTEAFF
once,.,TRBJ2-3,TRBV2,TGTGCCAGCAGGGACTCCTCCCGTGATACGCAGTATTTT,CASRDSSRDTQYF